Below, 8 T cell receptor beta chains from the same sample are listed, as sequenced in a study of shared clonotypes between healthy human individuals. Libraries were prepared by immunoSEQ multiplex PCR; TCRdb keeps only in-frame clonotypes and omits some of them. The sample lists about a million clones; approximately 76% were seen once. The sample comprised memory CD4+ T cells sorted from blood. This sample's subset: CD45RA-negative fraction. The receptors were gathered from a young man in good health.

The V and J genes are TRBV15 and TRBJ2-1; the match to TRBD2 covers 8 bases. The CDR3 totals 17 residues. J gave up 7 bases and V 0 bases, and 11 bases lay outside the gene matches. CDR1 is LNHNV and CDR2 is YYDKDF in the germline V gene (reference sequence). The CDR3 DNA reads TGTGCCACCAGCAGAGATGGTAGCGGGAAAACGGGAAATGAGCAGTTCTTC. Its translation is CATSRDGSGKTGNEQFF.

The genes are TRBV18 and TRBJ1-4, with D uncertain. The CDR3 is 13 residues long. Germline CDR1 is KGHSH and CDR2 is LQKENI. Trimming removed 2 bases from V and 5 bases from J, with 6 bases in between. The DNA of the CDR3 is TGTGCCAGCTCACCAAAACGGAATGAAAAACTGTTTTTT. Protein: CASSPKRNEKLFF.

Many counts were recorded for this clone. CDR3 coding DNA: TGTGCCAGTAGTGAATACTCCGTGAACACTGAAGCTTTCTTT. Its translation: CASSEYSVNTEAFF. The chain joins TRBV19 to TRBJ1-1, with no clear D. Germline values: CDR1 LNHDA, CDR2 SQIVND (reference sequence). Between the trimmed V and J ends, which lost 5 bases and 0 bases, there was a span of 10 bases. The CDR3 loop spans 14 amino acids.

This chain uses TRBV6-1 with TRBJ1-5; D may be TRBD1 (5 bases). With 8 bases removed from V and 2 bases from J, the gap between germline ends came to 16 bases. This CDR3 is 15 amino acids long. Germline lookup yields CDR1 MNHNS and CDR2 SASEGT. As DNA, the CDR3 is TGTGCCAGCCGCCGAGGGGAAGAACGCAATCAGCCCCAGCATTTT. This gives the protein CASRRGEERNQPQHF.

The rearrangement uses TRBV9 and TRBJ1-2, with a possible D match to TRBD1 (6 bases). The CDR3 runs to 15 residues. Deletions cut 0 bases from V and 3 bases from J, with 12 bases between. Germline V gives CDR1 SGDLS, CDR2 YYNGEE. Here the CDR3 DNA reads TGTGCCAGCAGCGTAGATCTAAGGACAGACTATGGCTACACCTTC. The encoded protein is CASSVDLRTDYGYTF.

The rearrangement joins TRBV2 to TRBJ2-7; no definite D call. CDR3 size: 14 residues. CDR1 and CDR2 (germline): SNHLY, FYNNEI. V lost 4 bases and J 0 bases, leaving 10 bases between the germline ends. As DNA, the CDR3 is TGTGCCAGCAGTGGGTTTACAGTCTCCTACGAGCAGTACTTC. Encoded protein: CASSGFTVSYEQYF.

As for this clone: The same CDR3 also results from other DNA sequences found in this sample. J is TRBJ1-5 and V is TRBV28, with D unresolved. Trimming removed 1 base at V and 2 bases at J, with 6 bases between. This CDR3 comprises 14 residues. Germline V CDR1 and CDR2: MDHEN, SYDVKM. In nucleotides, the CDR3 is TGTGCCAGCAGTTTATCAGGCGGCAATCAGCCCCAGCATTTT. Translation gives CASSLSGGNQPQHF. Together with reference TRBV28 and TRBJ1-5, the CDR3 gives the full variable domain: DVKVTQSSRYLVKRTGEKVFLECVQDMDHENMFWYRQDPGLGLRLIYFSYDVKMKEKGDIPEGYSVSREKKERFSLILESASTNQTSMYLCASSLSGGNQPQHFGDGTRLSIL.

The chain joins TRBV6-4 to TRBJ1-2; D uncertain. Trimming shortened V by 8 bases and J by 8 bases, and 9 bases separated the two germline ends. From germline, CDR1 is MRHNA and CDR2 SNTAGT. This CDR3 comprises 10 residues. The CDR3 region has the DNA TGTGCCAGCCGACGGATAGGCTACACCTTC. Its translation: CASRRIGYTF.